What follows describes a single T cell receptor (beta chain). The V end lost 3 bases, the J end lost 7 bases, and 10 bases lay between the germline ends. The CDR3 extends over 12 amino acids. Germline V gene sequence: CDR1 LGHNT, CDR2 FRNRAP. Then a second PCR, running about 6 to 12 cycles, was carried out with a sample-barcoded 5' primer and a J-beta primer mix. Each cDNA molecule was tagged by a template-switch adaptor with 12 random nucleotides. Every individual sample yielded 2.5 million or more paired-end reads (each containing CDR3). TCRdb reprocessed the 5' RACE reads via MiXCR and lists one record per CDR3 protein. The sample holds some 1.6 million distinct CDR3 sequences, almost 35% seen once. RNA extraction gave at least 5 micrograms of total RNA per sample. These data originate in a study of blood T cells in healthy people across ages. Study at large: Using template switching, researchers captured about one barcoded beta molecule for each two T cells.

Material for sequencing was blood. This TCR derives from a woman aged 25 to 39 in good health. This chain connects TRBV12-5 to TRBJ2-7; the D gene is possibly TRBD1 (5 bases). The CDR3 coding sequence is TGTGCTAGTGGTTTCGGCAGGGATGAGCAGTACTTC. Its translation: CASGFGRDEQYF.